The 10 T cell receptor beta chains below were found in one sample sequenced in a study of T cell responses to AZD1222 COVID-19 vaccine. This table comes from immunoSEQ multiplex PCR, and its TCRdb copy is limited to in-frame clones, with some not included. In the table there are approximately 150,000 clones, about 89% of which are singletons. Sequencing was performed on peripheral blood, taken 28 days after the second dose of the MenACWY control vaccine. The receptors were sampled from an adult who received the MenACWY meningococcal vaccine as a control.

This rearrangement joins TRBV7-2 to TRBJ1-2; TRBD1 matches 11 bases. This CDR3 has 18 residues. The germline CDR1 and CDR2 sequences are SGHTA and FQGNSA. V dropped 1 base and J dropped 8; count of bases not matched to a gene: 15. CDR3 nucleotide sequence: TGTGCCAGCAGCTTAGATGGGCCGGGACAGGGGGTACTCCTGGGCTACACCTTC. Amino acid sequence: CASSLDGPGQGVLLGYTF.

The chain has TRBV6-5 and TRBJ1-2; unclear D gene. Trimming took 6 bases from V and 1 from J, leaving 9 bases between them. Germline V gene sequence: CDR1 MNHEY, CDR2 SVGAGI. The CDR3 is made up of 13 amino acids. CDR3 DNA sequence: TGTGCCAGCAGGGGTTCCCTTAACTATGGCTACACCTTC. Amino acids: CASRGSLNYGYTF.

The chain couples TRBV7-9 to TRBJ2-5, with 7 bases identical to TRBD1. The germline gives CDR1 SEHNR, CDR2 FQNEAQ (reference sequence). Trimming took 1 base from V and 5 from J; bases not matched to a gene: 1. The CDR3 extends over 13 amino acids. CDR3 in amino acids: CASSLETGETQYF. For the CDR3, the DNA is TGTGCCAGCAGCTTAGAGACAGGGGAGACCCAGTACTTC. The full variable domain, its missing parts supplied by reference TRBV7-9 and TRBJ2-5, is DTGVSQNPRHKITKRGQNVTFRCDPISEHNRLYWYRQTLGQGPEFLTYFQNEAQLEKSRLLSDRFSAERPKGSFSTLEIQRTEQGDSAMYLCASSLETGETQYFGPGTRLLVL.

The gene calls are TRBV5-1 and TRBJ2-1, with TRBD1 matching over 8 bases. The J segment lost 6 bases and the V segment lost 4 bases, leaving 9 bases of the junction unmatched. CDR1 is SGHRS and CDR2 is YFSETQ in the germline V gene. The CDR3 is 15 amino acids. The CDR3 bases are TGCGCCAGCAGCGTTGGAACGACAGGGGTCAATGAGCAGTTCTTC. Protein sequence: CASSVGTTGVNEQFF. The complete variable domain, with remaining parts taken from reference TRBV5-1 and TRBJ2-1, reads KAGVTQTPRYLIKTRGQQVTLSCSPISGHRSVSWYQQTPGQGLQFLFEYFSETQRNKGNFPGRFSGRQFSNSRSEMNVSTLELGDSALYLCASSVGTTGVNEQFFGPGTRLTVL.

This chain uses TRBV5-1 with TRBJ2-3; 10 nucleotides match TRBD2. Trimming cost V 4 bases and J 0 bases; bases outside gene matches: 2. The CDR3 length is 15 residues. CDR1 and CDR2 (germline): SGHRS, YFSETQ. The CDR3 nucleotides are TGCGCCAGCAGCCTAGCGGGAGCTAGCACAGATACGCAGTATTTT. Residues: CASSLAGASTDTQYF.

Only a few counts were recorded for this clone. The gene calls are TRBV29-1 and TRBJ2-2; the match to TRBD1 covers 9 bases. Per the germline V gene, CDR1 is SQVTM and CDR2 is ANQGSEA. V dropped 7 bases and J dropped 7; count of bases not matched to a gene: 13. This CDR3 comprises 15 residues. The DNA of the CDR3 is TGCAGCGCACAGGCGGGACAGGGCGTCGGCGGGGAGCTGTTTTTT. The encoded protein is CSAQAGQGVGGELFF.

The chain uses TRBV9 and TRBJ2-7; D ambiguous. This CDR3 is 14 amino acids long. The V gene's germline CDR1 is SGDLS and CDR2 YYNGEE. Trimming took off 0 bases at V and 1 base at J, with 8 bases between the two ends. CDR3 sequence reads: CASSVGSGSYEQYF. The CDR3 bases are TGTGCCAGCAGCGTAGGTTCTGGATCCTACGAGCAGTACTTC.

The CDR3 nucleotides are TGTGCCAGCAGCACGCGACAGGGAAGCAGGGATACGCAGTATTTT. Translating gives CASSTRQGSRDTQYF. The chain has TRBV28 and TRBJ2-3; 7 nucleotides align to TRBD1. Germline assignment: CDR1 MDHEN and CDR2 SYDVKM. The CDR3 consists of 15 residues. The J segment lost 6 bases and the V segment lost 6 bases, leaving 12 bases of the junction unmatched.

This chain links TRBV18 with TRBJ1-4; D might be TRBD1 (5 bases). The CDR3 has 17 residues. V lost 0 bases and J lost 3, with 14 bases in between. Germline assignment: CDR1 KGHSH and CDR2 LQKENI. This CDR3 reads CASSPPNFGGANEKLFF. The CDR3 region has the DNA TGTGCCAGCTCACCACCAAATTTCGGGGGAGCTAATGAAAAACTGTTTTTT.

The table lists this clone with a few counts. The V and J genes are TRBV7-2 and TRBJ1-2, with 8 bases that match TRBD1. V lost 11 bases, J lost 1 base, and 12 bases stayed unmatched. The CDR3 consists of 15 residues. Germline CDR1 is SGHTA and CDR2 is FQGNSA. CDR3 sequence: CAVRQGPTNNYGYTF. The CDR3 DNA follows: TGTGCCGTACGACAGGGGCCCACCAATAACTATGGCTACACCTTC.